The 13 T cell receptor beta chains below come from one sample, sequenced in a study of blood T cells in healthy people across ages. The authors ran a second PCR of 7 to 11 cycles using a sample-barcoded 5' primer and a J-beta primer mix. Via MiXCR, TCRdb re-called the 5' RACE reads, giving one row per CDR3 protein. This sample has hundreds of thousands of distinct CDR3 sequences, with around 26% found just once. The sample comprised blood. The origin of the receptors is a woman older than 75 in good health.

The CDR3 loop reads CASSLIASGGYTPFKETQYF. CDR3 DNA sequence: TGTGCCAGCAGCTTAATTGCTAGCGGGGGGTATACACCTTTCAAAGAGACCCAGTACTTC. The rearrangement links TRBV5-6 to TRBJ2-5, with 11 bases that match TRBD2. There are 20 residues in the CDR3. V gave up 2 bases and J gave up 3 bases; unmatched junction bases: 18. The germline gives CDR1 SGHDT, CDR2 YYEEEE. Supplemented by reference TRBV5-6 and TRBJ2-5, the full variable domain reads DAGVTQSPTHLIKTRGQQVTLRCSPKSGHDTVSWYQQALGQGPQFIFQYYEEEERQRGNFPDRFSGHQFPNYSSELNVNALLLGDSALYLCASSLIASGGYTPFKETQYFGPGTRLLVL.

This chain's CDR3 is CASGMGAQGRETQYF. CDR3 nucleotides: TGTGCTAGTGGAATGGGTGCTCAGGGCAGAGAGACCCAGTACTTC. The chain links TRBV12-5 to TRBJ2-5; weak D call: TRBD1 (5 bases). V was trimmed by 6 bases and J by 4 bases, leaving 18 bases between them. Germline CDR1 LGHNT, CDR2 FRNRAP. The CDR3 covers 15 residues.

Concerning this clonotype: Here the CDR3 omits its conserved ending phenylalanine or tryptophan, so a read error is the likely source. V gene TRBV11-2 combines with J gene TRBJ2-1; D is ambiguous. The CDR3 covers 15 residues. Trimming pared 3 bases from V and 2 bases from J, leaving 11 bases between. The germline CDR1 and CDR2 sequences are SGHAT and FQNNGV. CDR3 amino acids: CASSFVAATYNEQFV. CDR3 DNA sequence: TGTGCCAGCAGCTTCGTTGCGGCCACCTACAATGAGCAGTTCGTC.

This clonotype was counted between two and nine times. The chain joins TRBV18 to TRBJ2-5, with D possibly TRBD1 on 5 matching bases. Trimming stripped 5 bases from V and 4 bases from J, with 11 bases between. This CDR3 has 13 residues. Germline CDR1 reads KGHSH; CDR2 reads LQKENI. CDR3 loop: CASSRQRLETQYF. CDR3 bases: TGTGCCAGCTCAAGACAGCGCTTAGAGACCCAGTACTTC. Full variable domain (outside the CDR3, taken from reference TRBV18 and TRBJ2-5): NAGVMQNPRHLVRRRGQEARLRCSPMKGHSHVYWYRQLPEEGLKFMVYLQKENIIDESGMPKERFSAEFPKEGPSILRIQQVVRGDSAAYFCASSRQRLETQYFGPGTRLLVL.

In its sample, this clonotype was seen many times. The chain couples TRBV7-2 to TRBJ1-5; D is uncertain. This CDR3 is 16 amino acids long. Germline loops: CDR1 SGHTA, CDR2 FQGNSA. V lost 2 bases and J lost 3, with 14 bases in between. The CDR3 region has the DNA TGTGCCAGCAGCTTAAACCATCCGGGGTTCAATCAGCCCCAGCATTTT. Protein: CASSLNHPGFNQPQHF.

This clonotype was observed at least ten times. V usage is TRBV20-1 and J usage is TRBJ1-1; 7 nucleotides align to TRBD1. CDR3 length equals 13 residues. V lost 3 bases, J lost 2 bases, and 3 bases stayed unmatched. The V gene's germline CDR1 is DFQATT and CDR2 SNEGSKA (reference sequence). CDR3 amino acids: CSASGTVNTEAFF. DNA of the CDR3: TGCAGTGCTAGCGGGACAGTAAACACTGAAGCTTTCTTT.

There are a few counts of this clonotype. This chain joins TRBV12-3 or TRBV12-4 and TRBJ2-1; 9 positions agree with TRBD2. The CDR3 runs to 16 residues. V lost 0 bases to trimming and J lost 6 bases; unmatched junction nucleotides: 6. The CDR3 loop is CASSLAGTSRGNEQFF. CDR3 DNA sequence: TGTGCCAGCAGTTTAGCCGGGACTAGCCGAGGCAATGAGCAGTTCTTC.

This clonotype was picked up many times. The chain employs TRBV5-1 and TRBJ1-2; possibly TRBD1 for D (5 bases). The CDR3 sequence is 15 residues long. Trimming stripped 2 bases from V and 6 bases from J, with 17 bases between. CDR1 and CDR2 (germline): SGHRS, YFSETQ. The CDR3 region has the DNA TGCGCCAGCAGCTTACTAACAAACGAAGGGGATGGCTACACCTTC. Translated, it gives CASSLLTNEGDGYTF.

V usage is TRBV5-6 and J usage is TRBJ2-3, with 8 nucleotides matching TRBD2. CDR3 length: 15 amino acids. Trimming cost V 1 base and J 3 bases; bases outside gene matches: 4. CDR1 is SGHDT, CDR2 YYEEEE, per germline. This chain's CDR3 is CASSLISGNTDTQYF. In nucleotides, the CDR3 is TGTGCCAGCAGCTTGATTAGCGGGAATACAGATACGCAGTATTTT.

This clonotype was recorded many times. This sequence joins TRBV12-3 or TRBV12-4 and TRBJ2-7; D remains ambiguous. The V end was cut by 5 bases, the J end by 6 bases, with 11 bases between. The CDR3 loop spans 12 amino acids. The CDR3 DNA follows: TGTGCCAGCAGTCCTGGACCAGGCGAGCAGTACTTC. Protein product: CASSPGPGEQYF.

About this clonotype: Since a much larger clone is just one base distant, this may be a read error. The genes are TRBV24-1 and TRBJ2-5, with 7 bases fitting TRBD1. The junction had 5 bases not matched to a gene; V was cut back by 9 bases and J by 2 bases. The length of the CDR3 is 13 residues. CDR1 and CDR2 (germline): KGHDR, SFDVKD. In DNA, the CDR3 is TGTGCCACCGGTAAGGGACAGCAAGAGACCCAGTACTTC. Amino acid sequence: CATGKGQQETQYF.

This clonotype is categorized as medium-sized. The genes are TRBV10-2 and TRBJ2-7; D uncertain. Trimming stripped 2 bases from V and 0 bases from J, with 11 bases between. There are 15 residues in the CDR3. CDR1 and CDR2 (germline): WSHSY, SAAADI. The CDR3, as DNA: TGCGCCAGCAGTGAGGGCTCCTCGGCCTCCTACGAGCAGTACTTC. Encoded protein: CASSEGSSASYEQYF.

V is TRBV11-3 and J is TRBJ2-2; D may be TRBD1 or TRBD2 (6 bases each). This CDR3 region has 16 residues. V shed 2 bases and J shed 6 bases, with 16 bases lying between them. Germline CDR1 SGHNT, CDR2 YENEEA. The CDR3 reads CASSLLGQGGAGELFF. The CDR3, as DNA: TGTGCCAGCAGCTTATTGGGACAAGGAGGGGCCGGGGAGCTGTTTTTT.